The following is a T cell receptor beta chain sequence with its context. The sample belongs to a study of blood T cell repertoires in COVID-19. TCRdb keeps only in-frame clones here, not all; method: immunoSEQ multiplex PCR. The sample carries around 340,000 clones, approximately 89% recorded once. CDR1 is GTSNPN, CDR2 SVGIG, per germline (reference sequence). The CDR3 has 14 residues. The V and J ends lost 6 bases and 4 bases respectively, with 18 bases between them. Sequencing was performed on peripheral blood. The sequence was obtained from an older woman with COVID-19, enrolled during active disease. The rearrangement links TRBV30 to TRBJ1-1, with D hard to call. CDR3 in DNA: TGTGCCTGTCAAGGATCGGGAAGGGTCACTGAAGCTTTCTTT. The encoded protein is CACQGSGRVTEAFF.